The 30 T cell receptor beta chains below all came from one sample that was sequenced in a study of OX40 agonist ivuxolimab in advanced cancers. Libraries were prepared by immunoSEQ multiplex PCR; TCRdb keeps only in-frame clonotypes and omits some of them. This table holds fewer than 85,000 clones, 70% to 90% found once. This specimen consisted of CD4+ or CD8+ T cells sorted from blood, obtained in a trial of the OX40 agonist ivuxolimab. The receptor source for this set is an adult with an advanced solid tumor such as melanoma, head and neck, liver or kidney cancer.

The gene calls are TRBV27 and TRBJ1-5; 9 positions match TRBD1. V shed 7 bases and J 5 bases; nucleotides not matched to a gene: 6. CDR1 is MNHEY and CDR2 is SMNVEV in the germline V gene (reference sequence). The CDR3 totals 14 residues. CDR3 in DNA: TGTGCCAGCAAAAGACAGGGGGGGGATCAGCCCCAGCATTTT. Translated, it gives CASKRQGGDQPQHF.

V is TRBV6-1 and J is TRBJ2-3; no firm D call. Trimming removed 3 bases at V and 5 bases at J, with 6 bases between. The CDR3 is 12 amino acids. Germline V gives CDR1 MNHNS, CDR2 SASEGT. The CDR3 region is CASSEDRDTQYF. The CDR3 nucleotides are TGTGCCAGCAGTGAGGATAGAGATACGCAGTATTTT.

The V call is TRBV6-6, the J call TRBJ2-2; D uncertain. The CDR3 consists of 15 residues. V dropped 2 bases and J dropped 6 bases, with 13 bases sitting between them. Germline-derived CDR1 and CDR2 are MNHNY and SVGAGI (reference sequence). The CDR3 sequence: CASSYTYPTAGELFF. The CDR3 bases are TGTGCCAGCAGTTACACCTACCCCACGGCCGGGGAGCTGTTTTTT.

V and J are TRBV30 and TRBJ1-1; D gene unclear. CDR3 size: 14 residues. Germline CDR1 GTSNPN, CDR2 SVGIG (reference sequence). V was trimmed by 2 bases and J by 0 bases, leaving 10 bases between them. The CDR3 is CAWSLRRLNTEAFF. For the CDR3, the DNA is TGTGCCTGGAGTCTAAGACGGCTGAACACTGAAGCTTTCTTT.

V gene TRBV18 combines with J gene TRBJ2-7, with D possibly called TRBD1 or TRBD2 (5 bases each). Per the germline V gene, CDR1 is KGHSH and CDR2 is LQKENI. Trimming removed 4 bases from V and 4 bases from J, with 11 bases in between. This CDR3 has 13 amino acids. CDR3 in amino acids: CASSQGRWYEQYF. CDR3 bases: TGTGCCAGCTCACAGGGACGATGGTACGAGCAGTACTTC.

This rearrangement joins TRBV5-4 to TRBJ1-2; D uncertain. Germline CDR1 SGHNT, CDR2 YYREEE (reference sequence). V was clipped by 6 bases and J by 6 bases, with 18 bases between them. This CDR3 is built from 14 residues. CDR3 sequence: CASTSGNGVHGYTF. The CDR3, as DNA: TGTGCCAGCACCTCGGGGAACGGGGTACATGGCTACACCTTC.

The rearrangement uses TRBV6-5 and TRBJ2-7; D uncertain. The V gene's germline CDR1 is MNHEY and CDR2 SVGAGI. This CDR3 spans 11 amino acids. Between the trimmed V and J ends, which lost 7 bases and 6 bases, there was a span of 10 bases. The CDR3 loop reads CASIGALEQYF. In DNA, the CDR3 is TGTGCCAGCATTGGAGCCCTCGAGCAGTACTTC.

The rearrangement joins TRBV7-3 to TRBJ1-1; no clear D gene. Germline V gene sequence: CDR1 SGHTA, CDR2 FQGTGA. V lost 1 base and J 5 bases, leaving 11 bases between the germline ends. This CDR3 contains 14 residues. The CDR3: CASSLNRRSTEAFF. CDR3 in DNA: TGTGCCAGCAGCTTAAACCGGCGAAGTACTGAAGCTTTCTTT.

The V gene is TRBV30, the J gene TRBJ2-3; maybe TRBD2 (6 bases). The germline V gene encodes CDR1 GTSNPN and CDR2 SVGIG (reference sequence). This CDR3 spans 15 amino acids. Trimming took 0 bases from V and 4 from J, leaving 14 bases between them. CDR3 residues: CAWSVGGGIADTQYF. As DNA, the CDR3 is TGTGCCTGGAGTGTAGGTGGGGGGATCGCAGATACGCAGTATTTT.

This clone turned up a few times. This sequence joins TRBV21-1 and TRBJ1-6; the table's D gene call, TRBD1, was not cross checked with the DNA. TRBV21-1 is designated a pseudogene. The CDR3 is 14 amino acids. This chain's CDR3 is CASKGVDANSPLHF. The CDR3 DNA follows: TGTGCCAGCAAAGGGGTAGACGCGAATTCCCCCCTCCACTTT.

In its sample, this clone was seen a few times. The chain links TRBV18 to TRBJ2-7; perhaps TRBD1 as D (5 bases). The V and J ends lost 3 bases and 2 bases respectively, with 11 bases between them. The CDR3 runs to 14 residues. Per the germline V gene, CDR1 is KGHSH and CDR2 is LQKENI. The CDR3 protein is CASSPAGPTYEQYF. In nucleotides, the CDR3 is TGTGCCAGCTCACCCGCAGGGCCCACCTACGAGCAGTACTTC.

The chain employs TRBV18 and TRBJ2-5, with 7 nucleotides matching TRBD1. Gene TRBJ2-7 matches the end of the DNA better, so the J call may be wrong. Germline V gene sequence: CDR1 KGHSH, CDR2 LQKENI. The CDR3 spans 15 residues. The CDR3 loop reads CASSPGQVVLSEQYF. The CDR3 DNA reads as TGTGCCAGCTCACCCGGACAGGTTGTTCTTAGCGAGCAGTACTTC.

The V and J genes are TRBV6-1 and TRBJ1-5; the D gene is possibly TRBD1 (6 bases). Trimming took 6 bases from V and 4 from J, leaving 10 bases between them. This CDR3 has 13 amino acids. Germline V gives CDR1 MNHNS, CDR2 SASEGT. This CDR3 is CASRTQGNQPQHF. The CDR3 nucleotides read TGTGCCAGCAGGACCCAGGGGAATCAGCCCCAGCATTTT.

J is TRBJ1-5 and V is TRBV28; 8 bases map to TRBD1. Germline CDR1 is MDHEN and CDR2 is SYDVKM. The V and J ends lost 5 bases and 0 bases, in that order; junction bases with no gene match: 3. The CDR3 has 15 residues. The CDR3 bases are TGTGCCAGCAGTGGACAGGGTTATAGCAATCAGCCCCAGCATTTT. This gives the protein CASSGQGYSNQPQHF.

This clone appeared a single time. The chain recombines TRBV2 with TRBJ2-1, with 12 bases aligning to TRBD2. The V and J ends lost 4 bases and 8 bases, in that order; junction bases with no gene match: 6. The length of the CDR3 is 15 residues. The germline V gene has CDR1 SNHLY and CDR2 FYNNEI. The CDR3 DNA is TGTGCCAGCAGTGGGTCTAGCGGGGGGGCCGATGAGCAGTTCTTC. Its protein is CASSGSSGGADEQFF.

The J gene is TRBJ1-1, the V gene TRBV19; no clear D. The CDR3 is 12 residues long. Looked up from germline, CDR1 is LNHDA and CDR2 is SQIVND (reference sequence). V dropped 6 bases and J dropped 0 bases, with 5 bases sitting between them. The CDR3 is CASSLLNTEAFF. The CDR3, as DNA: TGTGCCAGTAGCCTTCTGAACACTGAAGCTTTCTTT. The entire variable domain, with the rest obtained from reference TRBV19 and TRBJ1-1, is as follows: DGGITQSPKYLFRKEGQNVTLSCEQNLNHDAMYWYRQDPGQGLRLIYYSQIVNDFQKGDIAEGYSVSREKKESFPLTVTSAQKNPTAFYLCASSLLNTEAFFGQGTRLTVV.

The chain's CDR3 is CSVEDAGGVGNEQFF. In DNA, the CDR3 is TGCAGCGTTGAAGACGCCGGGGGGGTCGGCAATGAGCAGTTCTTC. V usage is TRBV29-1 and J usage is TRBJ2-1; TRBD2 matches at 8 bases. V dropped 0 bases and J dropped 6; count of bases not matched to a gene: 7. The CDR3 covers 15 residues. Germline assignment: CDR1 SQVTM and CDR2 ANQGSEA.

The V gene is TRBV6-6, the J gene TRBJ2-5; D uncertain. The CDR3 is made up of 15 amino acids. The V gene lost 5 bases and the J gene lost 6 bases, with 19 bases spanning the gap. Per the germline V gene, CDR1 is MNHNY and CDR2 is SVGAGI (reference sequence). This CDR3 is CASSAPGTLAKTQYF. The CDR3, as DNA: TGTGCCAGCAGTGCTCCGGGCACGCTGGCAAAGACCCAGTACTTC.

This clone was found once. The chain combines TRBV5-1 with TRBJ1-1; D not certain. This CDR3 spans 13 amino acids. Trimming removed 4 bases from V and 5 bases from J, with 12 bases in between. Germline CDR1 is SGHRS and CDR2 is YFSETQ. CDR3 loop: CASSPDGRTEAFF. The CDR3 DNA is TGCGCCAGCAGCCCCGATGGGAGGACTGAAGCTTTCTTT.

The rearrangement uses TRBV4-2 and TRBJ2-1; 11 positions agree with TRBD2. The CDR3 runs to 17 residues. Germline V CDR1 and CDR2: LGHNA, YNFKEQ. The V segment lost 3 bases and the J segment 0 bases; nucleotides outside the gene matches: 4. CDR3 region: CASSQGGTSGSYNEQFF. For the CDR3, the DNA is TGTGCCAGCAGCCAGGGAGGGACTAGCGGCTCCTACAATGAGCAGTTCTTC.

The genes are TRBV18 and TRBJ2-7; D could derive from TRBD1 or TRBD2 (5 bases each). Trimming stripped 4 bases from V and 7 bases from J, with 23 bases between. Germline loops: CDR1 KGHSH, CDR2 LQKENI. CDR3 length: 16 residues. In DNA form, the CDR3 reads TGTGCCAGCTCACTCCTCCCGGGACCTCTGACGGAAGAGCAGTACTTC. Translation gives CASSLLPGPLTEEQYF.

The rearrangement uses TRBV28 and TRBJ2-7; no clear D gene. Germline CDR1 reads MDHEN; CDR2 reads SYDVKM. The CDR3 has 12 amino acids. Trimming stripped 3 bases from V and 4 bases from J, with 7 bases between. The CDR3: CASSFFGYEQYF. The CDR3 coding sequence is TGTGCCAGCAGTTTCTTCGGTTACGAGCAGTACTTC.

The chain couples TRBV5-1 to TRBJ1-4; D not resolved. The CDR3 runs to 16 residues. From germline, CDR1 is SGHRS and CDR2 YFSETQ. Trimming stripped 5 bases from V and 7 bases from J, with 21 bases between. CDR3 sequence: CASSKTSGGLGEKLFF. As DNA, the CDR3 is TGCGCCAGCAGTAAAACATCCGGAGGCCTCGGTGAAAAACTGTTTTTT. Combining the CDR3 with reference TRBV5-1 and TRBJ1-4 gives the whole variable domain KAGVTQTPRYLIKTRGQQVTLSCSPISGHRSVSWYQQTPGQGLQFLFEYFSETQRNKGNFPGRFSGRQFSNSRSEMNVSTLELGDSALYLCASSKTSGGLGEKLFFGSGTQLSVL.

The chain employs TRBV9 and TRBJ1-3, with unresolved D. The CDR3 loop spans 14 amino acids. The germline gives CDR1 SGDLS, CDR2 YYNGEE. V gave up 4 bases and J gave up 3 bases, with 11 bases separating them. CDR3 in amino acids: CASSPAGHGNTIYF. The CDR3 DNA follows: TGTGCCAGCAGCCCCGCTGGGCATGGAAACACCATATATTTT.

The chain couples TRBV7-3 to TRBJ2-7; no reliable D call. The V end was cut by 6 bases, the J end by 4 bases, with 13 bases between. The CDR3 extends over 13 amino acids. Germline V gene lookup returns CDR1 SGHTA and CDR2 FQGTGA. The CDR3 region has the DNA TGTGCCAGCAGGTCACCGGGCGCATACGAGCAGTACTTC. Its protein is CASRSPGAYEQYF. Variable domain in full (rest from reference TRBV7-3 and TRBJ2-7): GAGVSQTPSNKVTEKGKYVELRCDPISGHTALYWYRQSLGQGPEFLIYFQGTGAADDSGLPNDRFFAVRPEGSVSTLKIQRTERGDSAVYLCASRSPGAYEQYFGPGTRLTVT.

As to this clone: An end of the junction does not agree with germline; a read error may underlie this. The chain recombines TRBV19 with TRBJ2-5, with 7 bases lining up with TRBD2. The germline CDR1 and CDR2 sequences are LNHDA and SQIVND (reference sequence). The CDR3 length is 15 residues. CDR3 nucleotide sequence: TGTGCCAGTAGTTGGGTTGCGGGAGCCCAAGGGACCCAGTACTTC. Translation: CASSWVAGAQGTQYF.

As concerns this clone: Relative to the germline gene, one junction end is altered; a read error may explain this. This chain uses TRBV7-7 with TRBJ2-5; D is unclear. Germline CDR1 and CDR2: SSHAT and FNYEAQ (reference sequence). The CDR3 covers 15 residues. DNA of the CDR3: TGTGCTAGCAGCTTAGATGGACGGAGCCAAGAGACCCAGTACTTC. Translating gives CASSLDGRSQETQYF.

V and J are TRBV5-1 and TRBJ2-3, with D perhaps TRBD1 or TRBD2 (5 bases each). The CDR3 is made up of 15 amino acids. Germline V lookup: CDR1 SGHRS, CDR2 YFSETQ. V gave up 0 bases and J gave up 3 bases, with 11 bases separating them. CDR3 in amino acids: CASSLEGTPTDTQYF. The CDR3 DNA reads as TGCGCCAGCAGCTTGGAAGGGACCCCGACAGATACGCAGTATTTT.

CDR3 region: CAWSEPGGGYGYTF. DNA of the CDR3: TGTGCCTGGAGTGAACCAGGTGGTGGGTATGGCTACACCTTC. The rearrangement uses TRBV30 and TRBJ1-2; D is unclear. CDR1 is GTSNPN, CDR2 SVGIG, per germline (reference sequence). The CDR3 sequence is 14 residues long. V dropped 1 base and J dropped 5 bases, with 14 bases sitting between them.

The rearrangement uses TRBV27 and TRBJ1-6; tentative D call: TRBD1 (5 bases). Germline assignment: CDR1 MNHEY and CDR2 SMNVEV (reference sequence). V was clipped by 4 bases and J by 10 bases, with 14 bases between them. The CDR3 is made up of 14 amino acids. This CDR3 reads CASSSRVGGSPLHF. The CDR3 DNA is TGTGCCAGCAGTTCCAGGGTTGGTGGCTCACCCCTCCACTTT.